Detailed here is one T cell receptor (beta chain). The antigen remains unidentified. TCRdb keeps only in-frame clones here, not all; method: immunoSEQ multiplex PCR. The data show tens of thousands of clones, roughly 97% seen once. This entry belongs to a study of cytomegalovirus exposure and HLA in healthy donors. Study results and limitations: The tendency of first-cohort TCR clusters to co-occur in the 100 to 150 validation repertoires emerged from a later analysis.

This CDR3 spans 17 amino acids. J lost 4 bases, V lost 2 bases, and 10 bases had no gene match. Per the germline V gene, CDR1 is KGHSH and CDR2 is LQKENI. The receptor's source is a man younger than 30 in good health and CMV-seronegative. Sequenced sample: PBMCs. The chain has TRBV18 and TRBJ1-2; 10 positions match TRBD1. The CDR3 region has the DNA TGTGCCAGCTCACCATCGGAGGCCGGGACAGGGGTCTATGGCTACACCTTC. Amino acids: CASSPSEAGTGVYGYTF.